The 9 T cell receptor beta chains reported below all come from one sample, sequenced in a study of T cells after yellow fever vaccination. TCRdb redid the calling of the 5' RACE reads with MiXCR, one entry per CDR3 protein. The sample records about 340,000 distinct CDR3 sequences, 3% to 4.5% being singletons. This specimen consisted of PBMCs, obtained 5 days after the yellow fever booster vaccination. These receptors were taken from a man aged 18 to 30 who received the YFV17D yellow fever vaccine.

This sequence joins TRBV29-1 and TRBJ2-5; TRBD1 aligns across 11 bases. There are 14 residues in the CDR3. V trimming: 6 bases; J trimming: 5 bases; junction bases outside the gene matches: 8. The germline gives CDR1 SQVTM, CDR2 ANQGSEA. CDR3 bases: TGCAGCGTATACGGGACAGGGGGAGGCGAGACCCAGTACTTC. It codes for CSVYGTGGGETQYF.

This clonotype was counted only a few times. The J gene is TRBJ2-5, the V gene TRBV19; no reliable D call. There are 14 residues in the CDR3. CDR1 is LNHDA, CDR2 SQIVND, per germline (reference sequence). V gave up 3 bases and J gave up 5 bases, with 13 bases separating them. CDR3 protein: CASSIWGFGETQYF. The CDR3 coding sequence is TGTGCCAGTAGTATCTGGGGTTTCGGGGAGACCCAGTACTTC.

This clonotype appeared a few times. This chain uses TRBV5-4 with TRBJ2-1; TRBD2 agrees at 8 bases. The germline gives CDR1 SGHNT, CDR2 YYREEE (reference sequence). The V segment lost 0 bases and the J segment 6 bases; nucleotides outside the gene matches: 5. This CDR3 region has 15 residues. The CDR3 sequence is CASSLGLAQVNEQFF. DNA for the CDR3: TGTGCCAGCAGCTTGGGACTAGCGCAGGTCAATGAGCAGTTCTTC. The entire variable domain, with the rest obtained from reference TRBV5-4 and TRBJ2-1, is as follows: ETGVTQSPTHLIKTRGQQVTLRCSSQSGHNTVSWYQQALGQGPQFIFQYYREEENGRGNFPPRFSGLQFPNYSSELNVNALELDDSALYLCASSLGLAQVNEQFFGPGTRLTVL.

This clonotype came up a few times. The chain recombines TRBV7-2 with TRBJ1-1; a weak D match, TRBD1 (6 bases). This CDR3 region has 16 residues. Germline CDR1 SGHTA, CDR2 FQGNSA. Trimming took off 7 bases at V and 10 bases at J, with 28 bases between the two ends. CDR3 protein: CASTPVGVGGQGRAFF. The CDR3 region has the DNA TGTGCCAGCACCCCGGTCGGGGTAGGGGGGCAGGGAAGAGCTTTCTTT.

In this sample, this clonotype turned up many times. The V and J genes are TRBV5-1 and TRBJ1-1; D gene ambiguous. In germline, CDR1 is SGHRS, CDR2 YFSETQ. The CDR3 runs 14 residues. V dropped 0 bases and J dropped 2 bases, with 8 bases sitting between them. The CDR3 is CASSLGTFNTEAFF. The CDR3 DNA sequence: TGCGCCAGCAGCTTGGGGACCTTCAACACTGAAGCTTTCTTT.

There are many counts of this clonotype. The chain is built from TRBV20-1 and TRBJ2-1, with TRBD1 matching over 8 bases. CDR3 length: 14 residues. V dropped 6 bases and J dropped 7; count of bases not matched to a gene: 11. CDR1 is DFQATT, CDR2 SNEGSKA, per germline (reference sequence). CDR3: CSAPRQGALNEQFF. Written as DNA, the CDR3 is TGCAGTGCCCCACGCCAGGGGGCGTTGAATGAGCAGTTCTTC.

The CDR3 nucleotides read TGCGCCAGCAGCCTAATCGGGAGCTCTGGAAACACCATATATTTT. Encoded protein: CASSLIGSSGNTIYF. This chain connects TRBV5-1 to TRBJ1-3; D is uncertain. Germline lookup yields CDR1 SGHRS and CDR2 YFSETQ. The CDR3 consists of 15 residues. Trimming shortened V by 4 bases and J by 0 bases, and 11 bases separated the two germline ends.

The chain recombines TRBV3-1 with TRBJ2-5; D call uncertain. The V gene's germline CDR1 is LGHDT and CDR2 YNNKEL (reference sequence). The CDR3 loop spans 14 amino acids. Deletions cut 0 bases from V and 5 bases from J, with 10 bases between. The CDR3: CASSQDGSRETQYF. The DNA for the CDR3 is TGTGCCAGCAGCCAAGACGGCAGCCGGGAGACCCAGTACTTC.

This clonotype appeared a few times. The CDR3 sequence is CASTPQGGSPLHF. In DNA, the CDR3 is TGTGCCAGCACTCCCCAGGGTGGTTCACCCCTCCACTTT. This chain connects TRBV25-1 to TRBJ1-6; perhaps TRBD1 as D (5 bases). Trimming took off 7 bases at V and 9 bases at J, with 13 bases between the two ends. The germline V gene encodes CDR1 MGHDK and CDR2 SYGVNS. The CDR3 sequence is 13 residues long.